Presented here are 8 T cell receptor beta chains from one specimen sequenced in a study of beta chain features in type 1 diabetes. Every isolated RNA sample was fully reverse transcribed, so sequencing captured expressed TCRB transcripts. Here immunoSEQ multiplex PCR was the method, and the copy in TCRdb shows in-frame clones only, minus some. The sample records 860,000 or so clones, around a sixth being singletons. The sequenced sample was naive CD4+ T cells from blood. These receptors all come from a woman between 18 and 29 years old in good health.

The rearrangement uses TRBV6-5 and TRBJ2-1; 9 bases line up with TRBD1. CDR3 length: 15 amino acids. The V segment lost 6 bases and the J segment 8 bases; nucleotides outside the gene matches: 11. The germline V gene has CDR1 MNHEY and CDR2 SVGAGI. The CDR3 sequence: CASRLSGTGFDEQFF. In DNA, the CDR3 is TGTGCCAGCAGATTGTCCGGGACAGGGTTCGATGAGCAGTTCTTC.

This chain links TRBV27 with TRBJ2-5, with 7 bases aligning to TRBD2. Germline V gives CDR1 MNHEY, CDR2 SMNVEV (reference sequence). V gave up 2 bases and J gave up 4 bases; unmatched junction bases: 7. CDR3 size: 15 residues. Written as DNA, the CDR3 is TGTGCCAGCAGTTTAGACCAGGGCGGGGGAGAGACCCAGTACTTC. Translation gives CASSLDQGGGETQYF.

This chain connects TRBV5-1 to TRBJ2-5, with D possibly being TRBD2 (6 bases). Trimming stripped 2 bases from V and 1 base from J, with 12 bases between. The CDR3 loop spans 15 amino acids. Germline V CDR1 and CDR2: SGHRS, YFSETQ. The CDR3 is CASSFRASAQETQYF. CDR3 sequence (DNA): TGCGCCAGCAGCTTCAGGGCTAGCGCCCAAGAGACCCAGTACTTC.

This clone was recorded a few times. The chain has TRBV4-1 and TRBJ1-3, with D unresolved. The V gene's germline CDR1 is MGHRA and CDR2 YSYEKL. The CDR3 length is 16 residues. The germline V and J ends were trimmed by 4 bases and 4 bases, with 17 bases remaining between them. The CDR3 DNA is TGCGCCAGCAGCCTTGAGAGGGCGAAGAGGGGAAACACCATATATTTT. It codes for CASSLERAKRGNTIYF.

The chain employs TRBV2 and TRBJ2-2, with D perhaps TRBD2 (5 bases). The CDR3 is 13 residues long. Deletions cut 5 bases from V and 6 bases from J, with 10 bases between. Germline CDR1 and CDR2: SNHLY and FYNNEI. The CDR3: CASSIGGSGELFF. The CDR3 DNA is TGTGCCAGCAGTATTGGAGGATCCGGGGAGCTGTTTTTT. The variable domain in full, with the rest retrieved from reference TRBV2 and TRBJ2-2, is EPEVTQTPSHQVTQMGQEVILRCVPISNHLYFYWYRQILGQKVEFLVSFYNNEISEKSEIFDDQFSVERPDGSNFTLKIRSTKLEDSAMYFCASSIGGSGELFFGEGSRLTVL.

The table lists this clone with a few counts. This chain connects TRBV7-3 to TRBJ1-5; D call uncertain. Germline assignment: CDR1 SGHTA and CDR2 FQGTGA. This CDR3 spans 15 amino acids. V lost 2 bases to trimming and J lost 6 bases, with 14 bases between them. For the CDR3, the DNA is TGTGCCAGCAGCTTATCTGCGGGCGCCGGTCAGCCCCAGCATTTT. Translation: CASSLSAGAGQPQHF.

The table lists this clone with a few counts. The chain couples TRBV28 to TRBJ2-3, with D possibly TRBD1 on 6 matching bases. This CDR3 is built from 14 residues. V lost 5 bases and J lost 4, with 13 bases in between. The germline gives CDR1 MDHEN, CDR2 SYDVKM. The CDR3 reads CASSPQQGSDTQYF. CDR3 DNA: TGTGCCAGCAGTCCGCAACAGGGATCAGATACGCAGTATTTT.

This clone appeared a few times. Germline and junction disagree at one end, which may indicate a read error. The V and J genes are TRBV11-1 and TRBJ2-1, with 10 bases lining up with TRBD2. This CDR3 is 14 amino acids long. From germline, CDR1 is SGHAT and CDR2 FQDESV (reference sequence). CDR3 loop: CASSVAGGRNEQFF. DNA of the CDR3: TGTGCCAGCAGCGTAGCGGGAGGAAGGAATGAGCAGTTCTTC.